One sample yielded the 12 T cell receptor beta chains listed below, sequenced in a study of blood T cell repertoires in COVID-19. TCRdb's table, derived via immunoSEQ multiplex PCR, lists solely in-frame clones and lacks some. The sample yields approximately 300,000 clones, 85% to 90% seen once. Sequencing was carried out using PBMCs or T cells enriched from blood (not recorded which). The receptors were sampled from a woman aged 18-29 years who had recovered from COVID-19.

This clone was picked up one time. The rearrangement links TRBV11-3 to TRBJ2-1; D perhaps matches TRBD1 (5 bases). The CDR3 spans 12 residues. The V end lost 2 bases, the J end lost 14 bases, and 13 bases lay between the germline ends. Per the germline V gene, CDR1 is SGHNT and CDR2 is YENEEA. The CDR3 reads CASSLNQGREFF. Written as DNA, the CDR3 is TGTGCCAGCAGCTTAAATCAGGGAAGGGAGTTCTTC.

The CDR3 region has the DNA TGTGCCAGCAGCCCGGGACTAGCAAGCAATGAGCAGTTCTTC. Amino acid sequence: CASSPGLASNEQFF. This chain joins TRBV7-9 and TRBJ2-1; TRBD2 agrees at 9 bases. V was pared by 5 bases and J by 6 bases, with 5 bases of the junction left unmatched. This CDR3 has 14 amino acids. Per the germline V gene, CDR1 is SEHNR and CDR2 is FQNEAQ (reference sequence).

The chain has TRBV5-1 and TRBJ1-3, with TRBD1 matching over 8 bases. V was pared by 5 bases and J by 3 bases, with 10 bases of the junction left unmatched. This CDR3 is built from 16 residues. The germline V gene encodes CDR1 SGHRS and CDR2 YFSETQ. CDR3 nucleotide sequence: TGCGCCAGCAGAAGGGAGGGACAGGTCTTTGGAAACACCATATATTTT. Translating gives CASRREGQVFGNTIYF.

V and J are TRBV7-3 and TRBJ1-6; 9 bases line up with TRBD1. CDR1 is SGHTA, CDR2 FQGTGA, per germline. V lost 8 bases, J lost 7 bases, and 6 bases stayed unmatched. The CDR3 extends over 14 amino acids. The CDR3 reads CASGVTGGNSPLHF. DNA of the CDR3: TGTGCCAGCGGGGTGACAGGGGGGAATTCACCCCTCCACTTT.

The chain uses TRBV5-4 and TRBJ2-7; D perhaps matches TRBD1 (6 bases). CDR1 is SGHNT, CDR2 YYREEE, per germline (reference sequence). The CDR3 covers 15 residues. Trimming took off 3 bases at V and 3 bases at J, with 16 bases between the two ends. The CDR3 region is CASSYYRETNYEQYF. CDR3 bases: TGTGCCAGCAGCTACTACAGGGAGACGAACTACGAGCAGTACTTC.

V usage is TRBV18 and J usage is TRBJ1-5; D perhaps matches TRBD1 (6 bases). Germline V gives CDR1 KGHSH, CDR2 LQKENI. CDR3 length: 16 amino acids. Between the trimmed V and J ends, which lost 3 bases and 6 bases, there was a span of 18 bases. The CDR3 DNA reads as TGTGCCAGCTCACCTGGACAGACGGGCTTAGGTCAGCCCCAGCATTTT. Protein sequence: CASSPGQTGLGQPQHF.

V and J are TRBV9 and TRBJ1-1, with D tentatively TRBD1 (6 bases). Trimming removed 4 bases at V and 1 base at J, with 17 bases between. CDR1 and CDR2 from the germline V gene are SGDLS and YYNGEE. The CDR3 extends over 16 amino acids. This CDR3 is CASSPRGDIKNTEAFF. The CDR3 region has the DNA TGTGCCAGCAGCCCGCGAGGGGACATCAAGAACACTGAAGCTTTCTTT.

This chain joins TRBV5-1 and TRBJ1-2; TRBD1 might be the D (6 bases). Trimming stripped 0 bases from V and 0 bases from J, with 12 bases between. The CDR3 extends over 16 amino acids. Looked up from germline, CDR1 is SGHRS and CDR2 is YFSETQ. The CDR3 coding sequence is TGCGCCAGCAGCTTGGGAGGGGGGGCCACTAACTATGGCTACACCTTC. As protein: CASSLGGGATNYGYTF.

The chain joins TRBV5-6 to TRBJ1-2; D ambiguous. CDR1 and CDR2 from the germline V gene are SGHDT and YYEEEE. The length of the CDR3 is 13 residues. Trimming removed 3 bases at V and 4 bases at J, with 10 bases between. The DNA of the CDR3 is TGTGCCAGCAGCTCACAGACCACCTATGGCTACACCTTC. Residues: CASSSQTTYGYTF.

The chain uses TRBV5-5 and TRBJ1-1; TRBD1 aligns across 12 bases. V shed 5 bases, J shed 1 base, and the junction held 9 bases outside the gene matches. Germline CDR1 reads SGHKS; CDR2 reads YYEKEE (reference sequence). This CDR3 region has 17 residues. CDR3 in amino acids: CASSPGTGGSTNTEAFF. CDR3 DNA sequence: TGTGCCAGCAGTCCCGGGACAGGGGGCTCTACGAACACTGAAGCTTTCTTT.

V and J are TRBV18 and TRBJ2-5, with TRBD1 matching 8 bases. V gave up 3 bases and J gave up 3 bases; unmatched junction bases: 3. The CDR3 covers 14 residues. Germline loops: CDR1 KGHSH, CDR2 LQKENI. CDR3 sequence reads: CASSPTTGEETQYF. The CDR3 coding sequence is TGTGCCAGCTCACCTACGACAGGGGAAGAGACCCAGTACTTC.

This sequence joins TRBV10-3 and TRBJ1-6; 9 bases fit TRBD1. The CDR3 is 14 residues long. Germline V gene data show CDR1 as ENHRY and CDR2 as SYGVKD. V lost 5 bases to trimming and J lost 8 bases; unmatched junction nucleotides: 4. CDR3 nucleotide sequence: TGTGCCATCAGTTCCGACAGGGGGGATTCACCCCTCCACTTT. Encoded protein: CAISSDRGDSPLHF.